One and the same sample provided the 4 T cell receptor beta chains below, sequenced in a study of T cell repertoires in aging, cancer and after chemotherapy. TCR beta rearrangements were amplified from peripheral blood genomic DNA. Multiplex touch-down PCR with TRB-A/B primers amplified rearranged V-D-J TRB sequences. A single record per CDR3 protein comes from TCRdb applying MiXCR to the multiplex PCR reads. The sample contains under 4,500 distinct CDR3 sequences, roughly two fifths of which appear only once. Material for sequencing was blood. These receptors came from a human donor with a blood cancer.

In this sample, this clonotype turned up a few times. The J gene is TRBJ2-4, the V gene TRBV5-5; a possible D gene is TRBD2 (5 bases). The V and J ends lost 0 bases and 11 bases respectively, with 15 bases between them. Germline-derived CDR1 and CDR2 are SGHKS and YYEKEE (reference sequence). The CDR3 extends over 14 amino acids. As DNA, the CDR3 is TGTGCCAGCAGCTTGGGCCAGAGCAACGGGGTTCAGTACTTC. Encoded protein: CASSLGQSNGVQYF.

In the case of this clonotype: A much larger clone lies one base from this, so it may be a read error. V and J are TRBV30 and TRBJ2-2, with 11 nucleotides matching TRBD1. Germline V gene lookup returns CDR1 GTSNPN and CDR2 SVGIG (reference sequence). V shed 8 bases and J 8 bases; nucleotides not matched to a gene: 16. The CDR3 is 16 residues long. The CDR3 is CASSTLDRGPAGELFF. The DNA for the CDR3 is TGTGCCAGTAGTACCTTGGACAGGGGGCCCGCGGGGGAGCTGTTTTTT.

This clonotype is large (0.1 to 1%) by share. V is TRBV24-1 and J is TRBJ2-3, with TRBD2 as a possible D gene (5 bases). The CDR3 spans 17 residues. V lost 4 bases, J lost 1 base, and 17 bases lay in between. Germline values: CDR1 KGHDR, CDR2 SFDVKD. CDR3 nucleotides: TGTGCCACCAGTGACCTCTCCGGACTCACTGGCACAGATACGCAGTATTTT. This translates into CATSDLSGLTGTDTQYF.

The CDR3 here is CSAPGQGFQETQYF. As DNA, the CDR3 is TGCAGTGCTCCAGGGCAGGGGTTCCAAGAGACCCAGTACTTC. The genes are TRBV20-1 and TRBJ2-5, with D perhaps matching TRBD1 (6 bases). V was clipped by 5 bases and J by 1 base, with 14 bases between them. The CDR3 extends over 14 amino acids. CDR1 is DFQATT and CDR2 is SNEGSKA in the germline V gene (reference sequence).